Listed below are T cell receptor beta chains from one sample, sequenced in a study of glioma-infiltrating T cells. TCRdb called the multiplex PCR reads again in MiXCR, with one record for every CDR3 protein. Altogether around 93,000 distinct CDR3 sequences are present, approximately 39% being singletons, with the ten largest covering roughly two fifths. The sample was glioma tissue, nonneoplastic brain tissue, or PBMCs (not recorded which). The source is a human donor with low-grade glioma or glioblastoma, undergoing nonglioma brain surgery, or in good health (not recorded which). Both conserved end residues are part of each CDR3. Fields, in order: clone size, V gene, D gene, J gene, CDR3 DNA, CDR3 protein. D genes are given only for firm matches. Size tells how often a clone was seen (once, few, many) or the class of an expanded clone, and some rows leave it out.

size: NA
V: TRBV6-2/TRBV6-3
D: NA
J: TRBJ2-1
DNA: TGTTGGCGGGGAAGTGGGGATGAGCAGTTCTTC
CDR3: CWRGSGDEQFF

size: many
V: TRBV3-1
D: TRBD2
J: TRBJ2-2
DNA: TGTGCCAGCAGCCAACAGACTAGCCGGGACACCGGGGAGCTGTTTTTT
CDR3: CASSQQTSRDTGELFF

size: NA
V: TRBV6-6
D: NA
J: TRBJ2-1
DNA: TGTGCCAACAGTTACTTGGTGCCTTCGTATAATGAGCAGTTCTTC
CDR3: CANSYLVPSYNEQFF

size: NA
V: TRBV20-1
D: TRBD2
J: TRBJ2-1
DNA: TGCAGTGCTAGCCCCCTAGCGGGAGTGGATGAGCAGTTCTTC
CDR3: CSASPLAGVDEQFF

size: many
V: TRBV25-1
D: NA
J: TRBJ2-5
DNA: TGTGCCAGCAGTCGTGGAGAGACCCAGTACTTC
CDR3: CASSRGETQYF

size: NA
V: TRBV28
D: NA
J: TRBJ1-5
DNA: TGTGCCAGCAGCCCTGTAACGGGCATACTAGCGGGGATCACAGATACGCAGCATTTT
CDR3: CASSPVTGILAGITDTQHF

size: NA
V: TRBV5-6
D: NA
J: TRBJ1-1
DNA: TGTGCCAGCAGCTTACCTAGGGGGGCGAATTTAAACACTGAAGCTTTCTTT
CDR3: CASSLPRGANLNTEAFF

size: NA
V: TRBV7-6
D: TRBD2
J: TRBJ2-7
DNA: TGTGCTAGCAGCTTAGCCAGAGATAGCGGGGACCCGCAGTACTTC
CDR3: CASSLARDSGDPQYF

size: many
V: TRBV6-1
D: NA
J: TRBJ2-5
DNA: TGTGCCAGCAGTGACCTGACTAGTCCAACCCAGTACTTC
CDR3: CASSDLTSPTQYF

size: NA
V: TRBV4-1
D: NA
J: TRBJ1-5
DNA: TGCGCCAGCAGCCAAGACGACATCAGCAGTCAGCCCCGGCATTTT
CDR3: CASSQDDISSQPRHF

size: many
V: TRBV4-2
D: TRBD1
J: TRBJ1-2
DNA: TGTGCCAGCAGCCAAACAGGACAGGGAGGATCCTATGGCTACACCTTC
CDR3: CASSQTGQGGSYGYTF

size: NA
V: TRBV20-1
D: NA
J: TRBJ1-1
DNA: TGCAGTGCCAGCACCCCAGGGTTGAGGAACACTGAAGCTTTCTTT
CDR3: CSASTPGLRNTEAFF

size: NA
V: TRBV27
D: NA
J: TRBJ2-1
DNA: TGTGCCAGCAGTTTATGGCTCGGGTACAGAAACAATGAGCAGTTCTTC
CDR3: CASSLWLGYRNNEQFF

size: many
V: TRBV19
D: NA
J: TRBJ1-1
DNA: TGTGCCAGTAGTATGGCAGGCCTTGAAGCTTTCTTT
CDR3: CASSMAGLEAFF

size: NA
V: TRBV28
D: TRBD2
J: TRBJ2-7
DNA: TGTGCCAACAGTTCAGGACTAGGGGTCTTCGAGCAGTACTTC
CDR3: CANSSGLGVFEQYF

size: many
V: TRBV2
D: TRBD2
J: TRBJ2-1
DNA: TGTGCCAGCAAAACTCGGCCTAGCGGGGACAATGAGCAGTTCTTC
CDR3: CASKTRPSGDNEQFF

size: NA
V: TRBV5-6
D: NA
J: TRBJ1-6
DNA: TGTGCCAGCAGCCCTACAGCCAATAATTCACCCATCCACTTT
CDR3: CASSPTANNSPIHF

size: NA
V: TRBV6-6
D: TRBD1
J: TRBJ2-1
DNA: TGTGCCAGCAGGTCACAGGGACAGGGGATCCCCAATGAGCAGTTCTTC
CDR3: CASRSQGQGIPNEQFF

size: NA
V: TRBV15
D: TRBD1
J: TRBJ2-1
DNA: TGTGCCACCAGCAGAGATCCGTACAGGGGCCTTTACAATGAGCAGTTCTTC
CDR3: CATSRDPYRGLYNEQFF

size: many
V: TRBV6-2/TRBV6-3
D: NA
J: TRBJ2-7
DNA: TGTGCCAGCAGTCAGGGGGGGCAGCAGTACTTC
CDR3: CASSQGGQQYF

size: many
V: TRBV6-1
D: NA
J: TRBJ2-3
DNA: TGTGCCAGCTCCCCTGGACAGTCGAACGCAGATACGCAGTATTTT
CDR3: CASSPGQSNADTQYF

size: NA
V: TRBV7-2
D: TRBD2
J: TRBJ2-5
DNA: TGTGCCAGCAGCTCGGGCCTCCTAGCGGATACCCAGTACTTC
CDR3: CASSSGLLADTQYF

size: many
V: TRBV18
D: NA
J: TRBJ2-6
DNA: TGTGCCAGCTCACCACGACAGAATGACAAATCTGGGGCCAACGTCCTGACTTTC
CDR3: CASSPRQNDKSGANVLTF

size: many
V: TRBV28
D: NA
J: TRBJ1-3
DNA: TGTGCCAGTACTAACATCGACTCTGGAAACACCATATATTTT
CDR3: CASTNIDSGNTIYF

size: few
V: TRBV9
D: TRBD2
J: TRBJ2-1
DNA: TGTGCCAGCAGCGCGCAAAGCGGGGGGGCCTTCTATGAGCAGTTCTTC
CDR3: CASSAQSGGAFYEQFF

size: many
V: TRBV19
D: TRBD2
J: TRBJ2-7
DNA: TGTGCCAGCCGACTACTAGCGGGGGGTACCTACGAGCAGTACTTC
CDR3: CASRLLAGGTYEQYF

size: many
V: TRBV27
D: TRBD2
J: TRBJ2-7
DNA: TGTGCCAGCCGGGAACTAGCGGGGCCCTACGAGCAGTACTTC
CDR3: CASRELAGPYEQYF

size: many
V: TRBV29-1
D: TRBD1
J: TRBJ2-5
DNA: TGCAGCGCCCGACAGGGTGAGACCCAGTACTTC
CDR3: CSARQGETQYF

size: NA
V: TRBV5-4
D: TRBD1
J: TRBJ2-7
DNA: TGTGCCAGCAGCAGAACGGGGACAGGGGGGAACGAGCAGTACTTC
CDR3: CASSRTGTGGNEQYF

size: many
V: TRBV9
D: NA
J: TRBJ2-5
DNA: TGTGCCAGCAGCAAGAACACACGGACCCAGTACTTC
CDR3: CASSKNTRTQYF

size: many
V: TRBV6-1
D: NA
J: TRBJ1-5
DNA: TGTGCCAGCAGTTCTAAAGGGGCTTCGGGGAATCAGCCCCAGCATTTT
CDR3: CASSSKGASGNQPQHF

size: NA
V: TRBV27
D: NA
J: TRBJ2-7
DNA: TGTGCCAGCAGATTTAGTGGGCTGCACGAGCAGTGCTTC
CDR3: CASRFSGLHEQCF

size: NA
V: TRBV12-3/TRBV12-4
D: NA
J: TRBJ2-5
DNA: TGTGCCAGCAGCAACGAGGACAGTGGGGAAGAGACCCAGTACTTC
CDR3: CASSNEDSGEETQYF

size: many
V: TRBV7-9
D: TRBD1
J: TRBJ1-2
DNA: TGTGCCAGCAGCTATTTACAGGGGCCCTATGGCTACACCTTC
CDR3: CASSYLQGPYGYTF

size: many
V: TRBV6-1
D: TRBD1
J: TRBJ2-2
DNA: TGTGCCAGCAGCTCTTCGGACAGGGGGACCGGGGAGCTGTTTTTT
CDR3: CASSSSDRGTGELFF

size: many
V: TRBV28
D: NA
J: TRBJ2-1
DNA: TGTGCCAGCAGTTTCTCGAATGAGCAGTTCTTC
CDR3: CASSFSNEQFF